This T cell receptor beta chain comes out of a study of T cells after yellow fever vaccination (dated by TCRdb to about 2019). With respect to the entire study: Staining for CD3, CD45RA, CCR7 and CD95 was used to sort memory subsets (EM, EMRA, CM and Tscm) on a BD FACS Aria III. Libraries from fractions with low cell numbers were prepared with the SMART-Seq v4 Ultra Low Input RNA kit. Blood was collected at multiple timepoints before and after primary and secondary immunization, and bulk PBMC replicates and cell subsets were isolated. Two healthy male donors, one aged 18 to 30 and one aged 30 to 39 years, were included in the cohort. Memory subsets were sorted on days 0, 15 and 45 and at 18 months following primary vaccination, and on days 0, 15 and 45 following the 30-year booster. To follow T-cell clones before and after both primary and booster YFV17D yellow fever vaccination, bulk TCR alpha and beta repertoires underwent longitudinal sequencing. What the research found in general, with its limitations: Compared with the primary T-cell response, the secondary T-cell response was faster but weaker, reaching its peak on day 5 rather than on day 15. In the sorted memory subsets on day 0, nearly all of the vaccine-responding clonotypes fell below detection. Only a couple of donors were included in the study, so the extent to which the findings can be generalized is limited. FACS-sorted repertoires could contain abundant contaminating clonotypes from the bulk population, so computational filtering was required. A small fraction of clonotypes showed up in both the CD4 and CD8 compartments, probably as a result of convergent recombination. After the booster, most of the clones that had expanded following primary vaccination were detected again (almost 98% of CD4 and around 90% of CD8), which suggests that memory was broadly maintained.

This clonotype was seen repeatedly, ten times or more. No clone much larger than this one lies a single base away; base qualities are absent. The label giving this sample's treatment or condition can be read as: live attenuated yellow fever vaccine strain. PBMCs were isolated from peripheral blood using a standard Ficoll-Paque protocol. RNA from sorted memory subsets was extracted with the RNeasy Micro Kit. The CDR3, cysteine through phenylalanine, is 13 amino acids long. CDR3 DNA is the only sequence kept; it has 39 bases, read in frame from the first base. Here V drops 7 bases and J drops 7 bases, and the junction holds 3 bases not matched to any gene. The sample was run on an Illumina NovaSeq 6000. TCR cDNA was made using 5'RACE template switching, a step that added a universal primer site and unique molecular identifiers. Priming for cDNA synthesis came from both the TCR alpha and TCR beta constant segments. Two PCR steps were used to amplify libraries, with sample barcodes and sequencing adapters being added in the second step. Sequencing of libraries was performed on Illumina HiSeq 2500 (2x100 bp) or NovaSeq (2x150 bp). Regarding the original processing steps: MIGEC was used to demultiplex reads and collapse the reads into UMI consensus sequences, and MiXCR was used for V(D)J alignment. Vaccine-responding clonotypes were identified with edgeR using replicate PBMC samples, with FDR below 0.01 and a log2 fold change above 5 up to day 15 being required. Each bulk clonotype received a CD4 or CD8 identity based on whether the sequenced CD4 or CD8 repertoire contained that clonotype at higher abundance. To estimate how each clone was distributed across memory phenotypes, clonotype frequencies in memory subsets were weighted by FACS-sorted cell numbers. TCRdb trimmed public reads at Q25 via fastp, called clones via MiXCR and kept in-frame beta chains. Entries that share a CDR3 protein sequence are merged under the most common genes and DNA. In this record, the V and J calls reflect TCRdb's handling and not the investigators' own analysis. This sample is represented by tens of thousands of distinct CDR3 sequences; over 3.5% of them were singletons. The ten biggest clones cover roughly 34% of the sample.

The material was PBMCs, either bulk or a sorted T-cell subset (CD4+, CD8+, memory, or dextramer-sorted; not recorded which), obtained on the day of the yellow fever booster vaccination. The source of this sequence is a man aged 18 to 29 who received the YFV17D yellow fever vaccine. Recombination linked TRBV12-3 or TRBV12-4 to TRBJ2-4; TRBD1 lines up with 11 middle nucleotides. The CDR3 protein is CASTGDRGNIQYF. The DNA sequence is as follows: TGTGCCAGCACCGGGGACAGGGGGAACATTCAGTACTTC.